This TCR beta chain was retrieved from a study of CD8+CD57+ T cells in acquired aplastic anemia. CD8+CD57+ cell expansion, shown by flow cytometry, had occurred in the patients selected for sequencing. Study results and caveats: Patients and controls shared approximately 28 CD8+ CDR3 sequences.

This clonotype appeared many times. Its antigen is as yet unknown. For CDR3 and TCR beta VDJ profiling, genomic DNA was the template used. Via MiXCR, TCRdb re-called the reads, giving one row per CDR3 protein. The sample shows 150,000 to 180,000 distinct CDR3 sequences, roughly half of them seen only once. The sequenced sample consisted of sorted CD4+, CD8+, or CD8+CD57+ T cells (not recorded which) from PBMCs. This TCR was sampled from a human donor with aplastic anemia.

The CDR3 sequence: CASRPTHLLLFF. CDR3 DNA: TGTGCCAGCAGACCCACCCACCTTCTACTGTTTTTT. This sequence joins TRBV6-4 and TRBJ1-4; D gene unclear. The V end was cut by 6 bases, the J end by 13 bases, with 15 bases between. The CDR3 consists of 12 residues. The germline V gene encodes CDR1 MRHNA and CDR2 SNTAGT.